Listed below are T cell receptor beta chains from one sample, sequenced in a study of cytomegalovirus exposure and HLA in healthy donors. Method: immunoSEQ multiplex PCR; TCRdb's copy keeps in-frame clones and lacks some. The sample holds 60,000 to 80,000 clones, just under 85% seen once. The specimen sequenced was PBMCs. These receptors were collected from a man under 40 in good health and CMV-seronegative. CDR3s leave out the opening cysteine and the closing phenylalanine or tryptophan. Fields, in order: D gene, J gene, V gene, CDR3 protein. A D gene is named only where the DNA matches it firmly.

>TRBD2|TRBJ2-7|TRBV7-2
ASSLPAGTSFYEQY
>NA|TRBJ2-5|TRBV7-2
ASSPRQETQY
>NA|TRBJ2-2|TRBV21-1
ASSKVPGDSTGELF
>TRBD2|TRBJ2-2|TRBV5-6
ASSQGLAGFTNTGELF
>NA|TRBJ2-7|TRBV11-2
ASSIGRGTYEQY
>NA|TRBJ2-2|TRBV7-3
ASTPNAGNTGELF
>NA|TRBJ1-2|TRBV9
ASSVVKGGNYGYT
>NA|TRBJ1-2|TRBV2
ASSEASGGYT
>TRBD1|TRBJ2-7|TRBV29-1
SVINDRGTYEQY
>TRBD2|TRBJ2-1|TRBV18
ASSLTSGTYNEQF
>TRBD1|TRBJ1-4|TRBV27
ASSPQTGSEKLF
>TRBD1|TRBJ2-4|TRBV11-1
ASSPTPPGQGNIQY
>NA|TRBJ1-1|TRBV7-9
ASSHRKHTEAF
>NA|TRBJ2-2|TRBV4-2
ASSQELAPGELF
>NA|TRBJ1-1|TRBV16
ASSPADSGDTEAF
>TRBD1|TRBJ1-4|TRBV6-1
ASSEGWGQGIFEKLF
>NA|TRBJ2-1|TRBV19
ASSIAAPGTREPLSYNEQF
>NA|TRBJ1-2|TRBV30
AGRKQGQRGYT
>NA|TRBJ2-1|TRBV15
ATSIWTGVANEQF
>NA|TRBJ2-1|TRBV5-6
ASSGTTGNEQF
>NA|TRBJ2-7|TRBV7-9
ASSLAFPGKNEQY
>NA|TRBJ1-2|TRBV28
ASSPSGYGYT
>NA|TRBJ1-4|TRBV28
ASSLTIDEKLF
>NA|TRBJ1-1|TRBV5-6
ASSSNPQGNTEAF
>NA|TRBJ1-4|TRBV27
ASSLYRVGEKLF
>TRBD1|TRBJ1-1|TRBV29-1
SSRQGAVGTEAF
>TRBD2|TRBJ2-7|TRBV4-1
ASSPRVGSGGYEQY
>NA|TRBJ2-1|TRBV6-5
ASTQASSGNEQF
>NA|TRBJ1-1|TRBV27
ASSEVLNTEAF
>NA|TRBJ2-7|TRBV30
AWSVPQPGGYEQY
>NA|TRBJ2-2|TRBV2
ASSGAGNGELF
>NA|TRBJ1-5|TRBV19
ASSIWDNLNQPQH
>NA|TRBJ2-1|TRBV5-8
ASTLYNEQF
>TRBD2|TRBJ2-7|TRBV7-9
ASSRTSEGWSEQY
>NA|TRBJ2-1|TRBV7-2
ASSREFGSYNEQF
>TRBD1|TRBJ2-1|TRBV2
ASTGTGVYNEQF
>NA|TRBJ1-1|TRBV5-6
ASSLSMGPDKAF
>NA|TRBJ2-2|TRBV5-1
ASSLGSAATGELF
>NA|TRBJ1-5|TRBV13
ASTEGASNQPQH
>NA|TRBJ1-5|TRBV6-5
ASSSPSRNQPQH
>NA|TRBJ2-7|TRBV28
ASSSETGHLYEQY
>NA|TRBJ2-4|TRBV6-5
ASSYSGALRNIQY
>NA|TRBJ1-1|TRBV28
ASRINKNTEAF
>TRBD1|TRBJ2-2|TRBV6-1
ASRTGQVTGELF
>NA|TRBJ2-3|TRBV5-5
ASSLCSGRYTDTQY
>NA|TRBJ1-4|TRBV9
ASSPRTATNEKLF
>NA|TRBJ1-2|TRBV4-1
ASSQTGQGYT
>TRBD2|TRBJ2-7|TRBV2
ASSKTSGVSYEQY
>NA|TRBJ2-3|TRBV5-6
ASSLTRGPNTDTQY
>NA|TRBJ2-1|TRBV7-9
ASSLVASTYNEQF
>TRBD1|TRBJ1-4|TRBV5-6
ASSYDRGDEKLF
>NA|TRBJ2-3|TRBV9
ASSARDGPTDTQY
>TRBD1|TRBJ2-2|TRBV6-6
ASSRQGSTGELF